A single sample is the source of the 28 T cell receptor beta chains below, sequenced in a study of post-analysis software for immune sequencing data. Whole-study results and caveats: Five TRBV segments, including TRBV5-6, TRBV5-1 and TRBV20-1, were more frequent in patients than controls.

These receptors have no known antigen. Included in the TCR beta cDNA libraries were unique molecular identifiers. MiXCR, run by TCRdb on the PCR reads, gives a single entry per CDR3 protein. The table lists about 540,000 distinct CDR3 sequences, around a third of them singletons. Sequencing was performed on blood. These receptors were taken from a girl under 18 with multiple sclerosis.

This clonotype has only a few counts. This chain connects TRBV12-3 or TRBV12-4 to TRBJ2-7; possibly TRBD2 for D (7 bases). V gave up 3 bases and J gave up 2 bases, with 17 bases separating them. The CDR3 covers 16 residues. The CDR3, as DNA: TGTGCCAGCAGTTTTAGGGGGGGGGACAAGACCTACGAGCAGTACTTC. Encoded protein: CASSFRGGDKTYEQYF.

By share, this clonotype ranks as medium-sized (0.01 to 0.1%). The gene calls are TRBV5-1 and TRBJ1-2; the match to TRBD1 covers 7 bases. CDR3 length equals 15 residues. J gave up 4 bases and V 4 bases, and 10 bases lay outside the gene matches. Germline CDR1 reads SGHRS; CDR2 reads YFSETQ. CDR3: CASSLDPGTAYGYTF. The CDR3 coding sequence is TGCGCCAGCAGCCTGGACCCCGGGACAGCCTATGGCTACACCTTC.

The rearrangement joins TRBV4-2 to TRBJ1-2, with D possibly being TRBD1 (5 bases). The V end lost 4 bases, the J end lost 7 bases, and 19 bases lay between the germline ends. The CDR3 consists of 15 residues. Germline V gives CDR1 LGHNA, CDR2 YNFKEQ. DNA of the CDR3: TGTGCCAGCAGCCGCCCCATGGGGGGGAATACTGGCTACACCTTC. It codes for CASSRPMGGNTGYTF.

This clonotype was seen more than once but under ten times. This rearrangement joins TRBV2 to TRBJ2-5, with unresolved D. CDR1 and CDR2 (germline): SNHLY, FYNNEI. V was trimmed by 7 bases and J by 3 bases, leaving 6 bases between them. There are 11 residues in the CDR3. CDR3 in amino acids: CASNWEETQYF. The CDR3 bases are TGTGCCAGCAACTGGGAAGAGACCCAGTACTTC.

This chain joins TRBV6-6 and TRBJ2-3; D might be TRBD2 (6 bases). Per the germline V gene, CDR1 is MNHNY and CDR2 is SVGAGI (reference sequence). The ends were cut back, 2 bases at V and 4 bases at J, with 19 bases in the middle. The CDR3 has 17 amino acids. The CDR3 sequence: CASSYPWGGIGADTQYF. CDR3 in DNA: TGTGCCAGCAGTTACCCCTGGGGCGGGATTGGAGCAGATACGCAGTATTTT.

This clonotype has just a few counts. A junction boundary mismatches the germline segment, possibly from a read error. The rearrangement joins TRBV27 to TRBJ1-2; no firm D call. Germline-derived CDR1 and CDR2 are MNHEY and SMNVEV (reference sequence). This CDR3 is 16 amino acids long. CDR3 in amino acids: CASSSAWNIYNYGCTF. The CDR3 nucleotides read TGTGCCAGCAGTTCCGCCTGGAATATCTACAACTATGGCTGCACCTTC.

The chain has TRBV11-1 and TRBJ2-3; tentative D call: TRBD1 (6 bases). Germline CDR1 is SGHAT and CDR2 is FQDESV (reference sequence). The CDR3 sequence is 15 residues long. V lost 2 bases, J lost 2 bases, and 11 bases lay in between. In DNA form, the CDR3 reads TGTGCCAGCAGCTTATCCGGACAGAACACAGATACGCAGTATTTT. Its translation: CASSLSGQNTDTQYF.

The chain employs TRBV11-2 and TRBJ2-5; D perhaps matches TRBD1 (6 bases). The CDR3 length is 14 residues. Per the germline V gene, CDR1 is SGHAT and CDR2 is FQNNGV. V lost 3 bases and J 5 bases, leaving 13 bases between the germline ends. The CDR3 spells CASSFIQGGETQYF. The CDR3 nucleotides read TGTGCCAGCAGCTTCATACAGGGTGGGGAGACCCAGTACTTC.

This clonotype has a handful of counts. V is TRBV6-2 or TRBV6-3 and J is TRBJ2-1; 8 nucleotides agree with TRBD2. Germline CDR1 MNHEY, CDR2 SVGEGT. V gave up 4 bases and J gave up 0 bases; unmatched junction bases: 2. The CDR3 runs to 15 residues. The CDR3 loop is CASSFGGASYNEQFF. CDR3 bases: TGTGCCAGCAGTTTCGGGGGGGCCTCCTACAATGAGCAGTTCTTC.

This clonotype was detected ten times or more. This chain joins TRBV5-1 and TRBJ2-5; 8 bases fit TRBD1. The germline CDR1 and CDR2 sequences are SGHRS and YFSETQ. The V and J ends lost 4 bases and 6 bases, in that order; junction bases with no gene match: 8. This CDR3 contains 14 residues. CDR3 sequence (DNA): TGCGCCAGCAGCATGGGACAGGAATGGAAGACCCAGTACTTC. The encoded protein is CASSMGQEWKTQYF.

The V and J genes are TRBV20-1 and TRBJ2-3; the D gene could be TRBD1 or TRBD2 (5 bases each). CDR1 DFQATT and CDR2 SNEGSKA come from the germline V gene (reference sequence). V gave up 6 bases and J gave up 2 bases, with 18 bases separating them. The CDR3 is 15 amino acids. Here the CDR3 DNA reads TGCAGTGCCCCGAAGAGGGGCGAGAACACAGATACGCAGTATTTT. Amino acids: CSAPKRGENTDTQYF.

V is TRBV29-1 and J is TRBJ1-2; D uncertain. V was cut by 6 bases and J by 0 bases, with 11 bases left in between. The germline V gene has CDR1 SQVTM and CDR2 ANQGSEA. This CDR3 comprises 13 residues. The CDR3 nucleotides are TGCAGCGTCGGTCGCGGCTCTAACTATGGCTACACCTTC. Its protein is CSVGRGSNYGYTF. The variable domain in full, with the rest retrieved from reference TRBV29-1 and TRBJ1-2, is SAVISQKPSRDICQRGTSLTIQCQVDSQVTMMFWYRQQPGQSLTLIATANQGSEATYESGFVIDKFPISRPNLTFSTLTVSNMSPEDSSIYLCSVGRGSNYGYTFGSGTRLTVV.

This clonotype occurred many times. CDR3 amino acids: CASSYSLAGPGGRETQYF. CDR3 nucleotide sequence: TGTGCCAGCAGTTACTCACTAGCGGGACCAGGTGGGCGAGAGACCCAGTACTTC. V gene TRBV6-5 combines with J gene TRBJ2-5; 10 positions agree with TRBD2. The CDR3 is 18 amino acids. Germline V gives CDR1 MNHEY, CDR2 SVGAGI. Losses at the gene ends were 0 bases for V and 4 bases for J; bases not matched to a gene: 11.

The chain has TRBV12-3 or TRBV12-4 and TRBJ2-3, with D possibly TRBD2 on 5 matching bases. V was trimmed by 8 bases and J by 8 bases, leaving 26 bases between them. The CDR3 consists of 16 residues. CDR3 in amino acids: CASRVGDPTLVGTQYF. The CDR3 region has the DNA TGTGCCAGCCGGGTGGGAGACCCCACCTTAGTGGGTACGCAGTATTTT.

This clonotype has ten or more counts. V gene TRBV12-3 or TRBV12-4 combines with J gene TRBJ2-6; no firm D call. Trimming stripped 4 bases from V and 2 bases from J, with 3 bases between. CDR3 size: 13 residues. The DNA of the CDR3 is TGTGCCAGCAGTTCAACTGGGGCCAACGTCCTGACTTTC. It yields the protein CASSSTGANVLTF.

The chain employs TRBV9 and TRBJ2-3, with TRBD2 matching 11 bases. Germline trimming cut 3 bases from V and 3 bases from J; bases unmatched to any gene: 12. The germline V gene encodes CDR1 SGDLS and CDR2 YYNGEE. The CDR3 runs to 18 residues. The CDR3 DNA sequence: TGTGCCAGCAGCGCCCACCCTAGCGGGGGGATGAGGACAGATACGCAGTATTTT. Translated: CASSAHPSGGMRTDTQYF.

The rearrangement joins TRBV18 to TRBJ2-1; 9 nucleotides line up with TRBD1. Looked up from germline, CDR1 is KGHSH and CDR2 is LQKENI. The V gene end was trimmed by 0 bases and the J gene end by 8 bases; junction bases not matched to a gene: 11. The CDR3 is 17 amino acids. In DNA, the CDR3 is TGTGCCAGCTCACCACCGGGGCCGGGACAGGGTATCCATGAGCAGTTCTTC. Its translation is CASSPPGPGQGIHEQFF.

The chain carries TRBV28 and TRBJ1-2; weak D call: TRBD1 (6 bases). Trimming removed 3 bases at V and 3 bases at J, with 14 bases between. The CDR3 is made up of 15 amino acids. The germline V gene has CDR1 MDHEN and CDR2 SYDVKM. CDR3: CASSFGTSLDYGYTF. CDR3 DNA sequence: TGTGCCAGCAGTTTTGGGACATCGCTAGACTATGGCTACACCTTC.

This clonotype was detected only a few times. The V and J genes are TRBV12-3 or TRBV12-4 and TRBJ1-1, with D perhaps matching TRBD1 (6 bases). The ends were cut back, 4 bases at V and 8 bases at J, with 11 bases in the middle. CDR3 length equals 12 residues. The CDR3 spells CASSSRRGEAFF. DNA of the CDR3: TGTGCCAGCAGTTCCAGGAGGGGGGAAGCTTTCTTT.

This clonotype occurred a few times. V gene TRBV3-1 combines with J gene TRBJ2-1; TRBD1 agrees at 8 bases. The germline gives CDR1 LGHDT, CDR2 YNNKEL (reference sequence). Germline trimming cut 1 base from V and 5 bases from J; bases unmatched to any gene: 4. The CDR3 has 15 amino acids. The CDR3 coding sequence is TGTGCCAGCAGCCAAGGCGGGACAGGCAACAATGAGCAGTTCTTC. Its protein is CASSQGGTGNNEQFF.

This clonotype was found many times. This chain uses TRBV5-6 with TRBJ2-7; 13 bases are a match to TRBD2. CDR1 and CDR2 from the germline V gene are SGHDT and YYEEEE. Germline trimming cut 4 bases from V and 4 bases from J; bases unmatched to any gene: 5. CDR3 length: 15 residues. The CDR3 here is CASSPGTSGVYEQYF. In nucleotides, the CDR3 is TGTGCCAGCAGCCCGGGGACTAGCGGGGTTTACGAGCAGTACTTC. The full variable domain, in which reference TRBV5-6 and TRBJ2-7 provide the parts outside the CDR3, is DAGVTQSPTHLIKTRGQQVTLRCSPKSGHDTVSWYQQALGQGPQFIFQYYEEEERQRGNFPDRFSGHQFPNYSSELNVNALLLGDSALYLCASSPGTSGVYEQYFGPGTRLTVT.

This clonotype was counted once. The CDR3 bases are TGCAGTGCTAGAGAAGTAGACGTGTGGACTGAAGCTTTCTTT. Its protein is CSAREVDVWTEAFF. The rearrangement uses TRBV20-1 and TRBJ1-1, with D unclear. Deletions cut 0 bases from V and 5 bases from J, with 13 bases between. The CDR3 runs 14 residues. Germline CDR1 is DFQATT and CDR2 is SNEGSKA (reference sequence).

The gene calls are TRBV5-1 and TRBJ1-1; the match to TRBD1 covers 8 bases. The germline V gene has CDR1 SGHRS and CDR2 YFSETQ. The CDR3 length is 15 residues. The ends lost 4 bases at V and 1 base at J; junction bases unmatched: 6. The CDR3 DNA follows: TGCGCCAGCAGCGTTCAGGGGGCTGCGAACACTGAAGCTTTCTTT. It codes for CASSVQGAANTEAFF.

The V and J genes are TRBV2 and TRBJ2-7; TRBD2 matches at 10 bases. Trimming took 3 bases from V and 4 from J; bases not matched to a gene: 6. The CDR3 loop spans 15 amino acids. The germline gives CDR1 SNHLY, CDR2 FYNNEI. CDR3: CASSDSGGAGYEQYF. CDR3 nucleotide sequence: TGTGCCAGCAGTGACAGCGGGGGGGCCGGGTACGAGCAGTACTTC.

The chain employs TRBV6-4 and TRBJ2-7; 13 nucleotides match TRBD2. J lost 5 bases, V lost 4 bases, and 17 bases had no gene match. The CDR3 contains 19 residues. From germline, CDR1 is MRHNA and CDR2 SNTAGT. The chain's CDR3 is CASSGPRTSGGSSVHEQYF. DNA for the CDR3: TGTGCCAGCAGTGGCCCAAGGACTAGCGGGGGTTCATCAGTTCACGAGCAGTACTTC.

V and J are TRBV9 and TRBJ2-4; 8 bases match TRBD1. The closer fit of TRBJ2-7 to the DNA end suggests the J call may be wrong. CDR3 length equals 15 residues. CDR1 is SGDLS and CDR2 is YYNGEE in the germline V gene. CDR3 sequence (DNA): TGTGCCAGCAGCGCCCACCGGGACAGGACAGGCGAGCAGTACTTC. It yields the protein CASSAHRDRTGEQYF.

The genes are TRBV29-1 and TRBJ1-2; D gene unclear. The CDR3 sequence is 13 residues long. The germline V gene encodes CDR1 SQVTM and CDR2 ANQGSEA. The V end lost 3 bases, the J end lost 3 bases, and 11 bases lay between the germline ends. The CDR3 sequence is CSVDLEVDYGYTF. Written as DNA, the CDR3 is TGCAGCGTTGATCTCGAGGTGGACTATGGCTACACCTTC.

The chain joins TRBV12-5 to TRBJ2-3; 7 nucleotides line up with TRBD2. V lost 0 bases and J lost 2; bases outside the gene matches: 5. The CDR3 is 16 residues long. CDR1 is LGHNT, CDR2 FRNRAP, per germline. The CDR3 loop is CASGLVEGTTTDTQYF. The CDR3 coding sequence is TGTGCTAGTGGTTTGGTTGAGGGGACTACCACAGATACGCAGTATTTT.